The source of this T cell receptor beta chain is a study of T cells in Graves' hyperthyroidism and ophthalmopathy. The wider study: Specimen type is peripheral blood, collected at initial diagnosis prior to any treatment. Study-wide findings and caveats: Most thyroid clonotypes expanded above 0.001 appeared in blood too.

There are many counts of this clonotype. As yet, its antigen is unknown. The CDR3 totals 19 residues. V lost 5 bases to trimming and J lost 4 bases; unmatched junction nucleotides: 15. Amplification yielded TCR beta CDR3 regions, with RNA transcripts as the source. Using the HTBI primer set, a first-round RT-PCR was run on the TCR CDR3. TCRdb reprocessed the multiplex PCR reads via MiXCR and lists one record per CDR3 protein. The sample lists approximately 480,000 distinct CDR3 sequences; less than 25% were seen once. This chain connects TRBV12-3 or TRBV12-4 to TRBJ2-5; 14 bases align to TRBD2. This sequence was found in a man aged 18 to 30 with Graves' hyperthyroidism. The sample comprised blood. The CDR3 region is CASSQGGLAGVYRRETQYF. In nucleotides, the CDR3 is TGTGCCAGCAGTCAAGGGGGACTAGCGGGAGTTTATAGGAGAGAGACCCAGTACTTC.